Shown below are 17 T cell receptor beta chains from a single sample sequenced in a study of cytomegalovirus exposure and HLA in healthy donors. The PCR had 60 Vbeta and 13 Jbeta primers. Some clones are missing from TCRdb's copy, which holds only in-frame ones; the method was immunoSEQ multiplex PCR. The sample carries fewer than 250,000 clones, roughly 85% recorded once. The sequencing input was PBMCs. The receptor set was obtained from a male donor in good health and CMV-seronegative.

V is TRBV5-1 and J is TRBJ2-2, with 9 bases that match TRBD1. CDR3 size: 17 residues. V lost 0 bases to trimming and J lost 5 bases; unmatched junction nucleotides: 8. The germline V gene encodes CDR1 SGHRS and CDR2 YFSETQ. The CDR3 reads CASSLASGTGKTGELFF. CDR3 DNA: TGCGCCAGCAGCTTGGCGTCCGGGACAGGGAAAACCGGGGAGCTGTTTTTT.

This clone has a single count. This rearrangement joins TRBV6-5 to TRBJ1-2, with D possibly being TRBD1 (6 bases). CDR1 is MNHEY, CDR2 SVGAGI, per germline. The CDR3 is made up of 15 amino acids. V lost 2 bases, J lost 8 bases, and 18 bases lay in between. The CDR3 bases are TGTGCCAGCAGTTACGGTTACAGGGCCGATGGAGGCTACACCTTC. Protein product: CASSYGYRADGGYTF.

The chain is built from TRBV25-1 and TRBJ2-2; a possible D gene is TRBD1 (6 bases). The CDR3 consists of 16 residues. CDR1 MGHDK and CDR2 SYGVNS come from the germline V gene. V was clipped by 6 bases and J by 3 bases, with 17 bases between them. The CDR3 is CASRSPGAGDTGELFF. The DNA of the CDR3 is TGTGCCAGCAGATCTCCAGGGGCCGGGGACACCGGGGAGCTGTTTTTT. Full variable domain (rest looked up from reference TRBV25-1 and TRBJ2-2): EADIYQTPRYLVIGTGKKITLECSQTMGHDKMYWYQQDPGMELHLIHYSYGVNSTEKGDLSSESTVSRIRTEHFPLTLESARPSHTSQYLCASRSPGAGDTGELFFGEGSRLTVL.

The rearrangement joins TRBV4-1 to TRBJ1-6; no clear D. Germline CDR1 and CDR2: MGHRA and YSYEKL. The V end lost 2 bases, the J end lost 9 bases, and 14 bases lay between the germline ends. CDR3 length equals 15 residues. CDR3 loop: CASSQLGSTVSPLHF. The CDR3 nucleotides are TGCGCCAGCAGCCAATTGGGCTCCACAGTTTCACCCCTCCACTTT.

The chain couples TRBV28 to TRBJ1-2; no clear D gene. Germline V lookup: CDR1 MDHEN, CDR2 SYDVKM. This CDR3 has 17 residues. With 5 bases removed from V and 7 bases from J, the gap between germline ends came to 26 bases. CDR3 loop: CASSPPAETGGRVGYTF. CDR3 DNA sequence: TGTGCCAGCAGTCCCCCGGCCGAGACGGGAGGGCGAGTTGGCTACACCTTC.

The rearrangement joins TRBV5-4 to TRBJ2-1; D may be TRBD1 (5 bases). This CDR3 has 14 residues. Trimming removed 4 bases from V and 3 bases from J, with 11 bases in between. Germline V lookup: CDR1 SGHNT, CDR2 YYREEE (reference sequence). CDR3 sequence (DNA): TGTGCCAGCAGCCCCAGACAGATCTACAATGAGCAGTTCTTC. It codes for CASSPRQIYNEQFF.

A few counts support this clone. The J gene is TRBJ1-2, the V gene TRBV7-9; no clear D. Germline V gene data show CDR1 as SEHNR and CDR2 as FQNEAQ (reference sequence). The CDR3 has 15 amino acids. Trimming cost V 7 bases and J 4 bases, with 19 bases left between them. CDR3 loop: CASTRREALTYGYTF. CDR3 DNA: TGTGCCAGCACCCGACGGGAGGCCCTTACCTATGGCTACACCTTC. The full variable domain, completed using reference TRBV7-9 and TRBJ1-2, is DTGVSQNPRHKITKRGQNVTFRCDPISEHNRLYWYRQTLGQGPEFLTYFQNEAQLEKSRLLSDRFSAERPKGSFSTLEIQRTEQGDSAMYLCASTRREALTYGYTFGSGTRLTVV.

The chain is built from TRBV19 and TRBJ1-2, with D unclear. Germline assignment: CDR1 LNHDA and CDR2 SQIVND (reference sequence). The CDR3 is 12 residues long. The V end was cut by 3 bases, the J end by 3 bases, with 5 bases between. This chain's CDR3 is CASSIGDYGYTF. CDR3 DNA sequence: TGTGCCAGTAGTATCGGGGACTATGGCTACACCTTC.

This clone showed up just a few times. The genes are TRBV7-2 and TRBJ2-7; 12 bases match TRBD2. CDR3 size: 16 residues. CDR1 is SGHTA, CDR2 FQGNSA, per germline. The J segment lost 3 bases and the V segment lost 5 bases, leaving 8 bases of the junction unmatched. CDR3 nucleotides: TGTGCCAGCAGCGGACGGACTAGCGGGGCCTTCTACGAGCAGTACTTC. Translation: CASSGRTSGAFYEQYF.

The CDR3 bases are TGTGCCAGCAGTGGGGACAGGGGTGGGTACGAGCAGTACTTC. Protein: CASSGDRGGYEQYF. The chain is built from TRBV25-1 and TRBJ2-7; 10 bases map to TRBD1. The germline gives CDR1 MGHDK, CDR2 SYGVNS. This CDR3 is 14 amino acids long. The V segment lost 4 bases and the J segment 4 bases; nucleotides outside the gene matches: 4.

This clone was seen just once. This sequence joins TRBV4-1 and TRBJ2-4; TRBD1 aligns across 10 bases. J gave up 6 bases and V 0 bases, and 2 bases lay outside the gene matches. From germline, CDR1 is MGHRA and CDR2 YSYEKL. The CDR3 runs 15 residues. The CDR3 loop reads CASSQEGQGINIQYF. Here the CDR3 DNA reads TGCGCCAGCAGCCAAGAGGGACAGGGGATAAACATTCAGTACTTC.

This chain connects TRBV6-1 to TRBJ2-7, with TRBD1 matching 8 bases. The trim removed 9 bases at V and 1 base at J, leaving 2 bases unmatched. The CDR3 sequence is 12 residues long. CDR1 and CDR2 from the germline V gene are MNHNS and SASEGT. The CDR3 nucleotides read TGTGCCAGTAGACAGGGGTCCTACGAGCAGTACTTC. Translation: CASRQGSYEQYF.

The rearrangement links TRBV7-9 to TRBJ2-1, with a tentative D call TRBD2 (6 bases). CDR3 size: 17 residues. Trimming removed 3 bases at V and 0 bases at J, with 15 bases between. The germline CDR1 and CDR2 sequences are SEHNR and FQNEAQ (reference sequence). The CDR3 DNA reads TGTGCCAGCAGCTTGGGGGGTGGCAGTAGCTCCTACAATGAGCAGTTCTTC. Translating it yields CASSLGGGSSSYNEQFF.

The rearrangement uses TRBV29-1 and TRBJ1-1; 8 bases are shared with TRBD1. The V segment lost 7 bases and the J segment 5 bases; nucleotides outside the gene matches: 6. CDR1 and CDR2 (germline): SQVTM, ANQGSEA. The CDR3 consists of 12 residues. The CDR3 region is CSGRTGWTEAFF. The CDR3 DNA sequence: TGCAGCGGGAGGACAGGGTGGACTGAAGCTTTCTTT.

This clone was seen only once. The chain has TRBV5-8 and TRBJ2-3; 7 bases agree with TRBD2. J lost 4 bases, V lost 2 bases, and 10 bases had no gene match. The germline V gene encodes CDR1 SGHTS and CDR2 YDEGEE. This CDR3 has 16 residues. This CDR3 is CASSFWGRGLADTQYF. The DNA of the CDR3 is TGTGCCAGCAGCTTCTGGGGCCGAGGACTAGCAGATACGCAGTATTTT.

The chain combines TRBV28 with TRBJ2-7; 11 bases agree with TRBD2. The germline V gene encodes CDR1 MDHEN and CDR2 SYDVKM. The CDR3 totals 15 residues. The junction had 8 bases not matched to a gene; V was cut back by 6 bases and J by 4 bases. The CDR3 is CASSPTSGRRYEQYF. The CDR3 DNA sequence: TGTGCCAGCAGCCCAACTAGCGGGAGAAGGTACGAGCAGTACTTC.

The rearrangement uses TRBV6-5 and TRBJ1-1; D ambiguous. Trimming removed 4 bases from V and 3 bases from J, with 12 bases in between. The CDR3 is 14 residues long. CDR1 is MNHEY, CDR2 SVGAGI, per germline. The CDR3 coding sequence is TGTGCCAGCAGTTTCACAGAATTAGACACTGAAGCTTTCTTT. Translating it yields CASSFTELDTEAFF.